This T cell receptor (beta chain) was observed in a study of CD8 T cells in ankylosing spondylitis. TCRdb reprocessed the 5' RACE reads via MiXCR and lists one record per CDR3 protein. Of 250,000 to 300,000 distinct CDR3 sequences in the sample, 20% were seen once. CDR3 size: 16 residues. V lost 0 bases, J lost 7 bases, and 17 bases lay in between. Comment on this clonotype: Its antigen is unknown.

Study-wide results and caveats: The clones that were linked to disease were reported to be significantly enriched in matched synovial fluid samples from ankylosing spondylitis patients. Disease-linked clones were found to be CD8+ and relatively rare in peripheral blood. Apparently characteristic of ankylosing spondylitis blood was a TCR beta motif (about eight highly homologous variants). Both synovial fluid and blood in reactive arthritis had previously been reported to carry some motif variants.

The sample consisted of blood, either unsorted or a sorted T cell fraction (not recorded which). The TCR comes from a male donor with ankylosing spondylitis or in good health (not recorded which). The chain has TRBV12-3 or TRBV12-4 and TRBJ2-3; a possible D gene is TRBD2 (5 bases). The DNA for the CDR3 is TGTGCCAGCAGTTTAGCCAGTAGCGCAAGAGGCCATACGCAGTATTTT. It is translated as CASSLASSARGHTQYF.